The clone carrying this T cell receptor beta chain was detected a few times. The V end lost 5 bases, the J end lost 7 bases, and 17 bases lay between the germline ends. In germline, CDR1 is SGHTA, CDR2 FQGNSA. This CDR3 spans 14 amino acids. The sample originates from a study of blood T cell repertoires in COVID-19. The wider study: The United States, Italy and Spain supplied acute and convalescent COVID-19 samples.

The method was immunoSEQ multiplex PCR; TCRdb's version includes in-frame clones alone and lacks a portion of them. The data contain 350,000 or so clones, around nine tenths of them singletons. What was sequenced was peripheral blood. The sequence came from a woman aged 60-75 years with COVID-19, enrolled during active disease. The chain recombines TRBV7-2 with TRBJ1-2, with D possibly TRBD1 on 6 matching bases. The CDR3 is CASSRGSTTTGYTF. The CDR3, as DNA: TGTGCCAGCAGCAGGGGGAGTACCACTACTGGCTACACCTTC.